Listed here are 16 T cell receptor beta chains from one sample, sequenced in a study of OX40 agonist ivuxolimab in advanced cancers. Using immunoSEQ multiplex PCR, the repertoire was profiled, and TCRdb retains in-frame clones only, with some absent. This sample has under 100,000 clones; roughly 80% occur once, and the top ten carry roughly 4.5%. The sequencing here drew on CD4+ or CD8+ T cells sorted from blood, taken in a trial of the OX40 agonist ivuxolimab. These receptors were taken from an adult with an advanced solid tumor such as melanoma, head and neck, liver or kidney cancer.

CDR3 in amino acids: CASQGEEQPQHF. As DNA, the CDR3 is TGTGCCAGCCAAGGGGAAGAGCAGCCCCAGCATTTT. This chain joins TRBV2 and TRBJ1-5; possible D gene TRBD1, 5 bases. CDR3 length equals 12 residues. CDR1 is SNHLY, CDR2 FYNNEI, per germline. Trimming left V 8 bases short and J 7 bases short, with 12 bases between. The entire variable domain, with the rest obtained from reference TRBV2 and TRBJ1-5, is as follows: EPEVTQTPSHQVTQMGQEVILRCVPISNHLYFYWYRQILGQKVEFLVSFYNNEISEKSEIFDDQFSVERPDGSNFTLKIRSTKLEDSAMYFCASQGEEQPQHFGDGTRLSIL.

This chain joins TRBV6-5 and TRBJ1-5; 9 bases align to TRBD1. Germline V CDR1 and CDR2: MNHEY, SVGAGI. The ends lost 4 bases at V and 2 bases at J; junction bases unmatched: 3. The CDR3 has 15 amino acids. In nucleotides, the CDR3 is TGTGCCAGCAGTTTACAGGGGGCCCGCAATCAGCCCCAGCATTTT. It codes for CASSLQGARNQPQHF.

V and J are TRBV4-2 and TRBJ1-3; perhaps TRBD1 as D (5 bases). Germline V gene lookup returns CDR1 LGHNA and CDR2 YNFKEQ. V gave up 0 bases and J gave up 0 bases, with 15 bases separating them. The CDR3 covers 18 residues. CDR3 bases: TGTGCCAGCAGCCAAGAATACGTCAGCGACAGCTCTGGAAACACCATATATTTT. Translation: CASSQEYVSDSSGNTIYF.

This sequence joins TRBV6-9 and TRBJ2-7; D is undetermined. From germline, CDR1 is MNHGY and CDR2 SVAAGI. The CDR3 loop spans 14 amino acids. V was cut by 3 bases and J by 1 base, with 10 bases left in between. CDR3 sequence reads: CASSYIGSSYEQYF. CDR3 bases: TGTGCCAGCAGTTACATCGGCAGTTCCTACGAGCAGTACTTC.

On this clone itself: The identical CDR3 is also encoded by other nucleotide sequences in the sample. This rearrangement joins TRBV7-2 to TRBJ2-5, with D uncertain. This CDR3 contains 11 residues. Germline lookup yields CDR1 SGHTA and CDR2 FQGNSA. V lost 4 bases and J 1 base, leaving 1 base between the germline ends. The CDR3 DNA reads as TGTGCCAGCAGCTCCCAAGAGACCCAGTACTTC. Translating gives CASSSQETQYF.

V gene TRBV7-3 combines with J gene TRBJ1-5; 10 nucleotides align to TRBD1. CDR3 size: 16 residues. CDR1 and CDR2 (germline): SGHTA, FQGTGA. J lost 7 bases, V lost 5 bases, and 11 bases had no gene match. CDR3 loop: CASSGGTGEYWQPQHF. CDR3 in DNA: TGTGCCAGCAGCGGTGGGACAGGGGAATATTGGCAGCCCCAGCATTTT.

The chain links TRBV9 to TRBJ2-1; TRBD2 matches 9 bases. The CDR3 consists of 16 residues. In germline, CDR1 is SGDLS, CDR2 YYNGEE. V was pared by 4 bases and J by 7 bases, with 12 bases of the junction left unmatched. CDR3 sequence (DNA): TGTGCCAGCAGCTCGTCTGGCGGGGGGGCCGGGAATGAGCAGTTCTTC. Its protein is CASSSSGGGAGNEQFF. The whole variable domain, remainder taken from reference TRBV9 and TRBJ2-1, is DSGVTQTPKHLITATGQRVTLRCSPRSGDLSVYWYQQSLDQGLQFLIQYYNGEERAKGNILERFSAQQFPDLHSELNLSSLELGDSALYFCASSSSGGGAGNEQFFGPGTRLTVL.

This rearrangement joins TRBV5-6 to TRBJ2-7; D not certain. The CDR3 runs to 17 residues. The germline V gene encodes CDR1 SGHDT and CDR2 YYEEEE. V lost 0 bases to trimming and J lost 5 bases, with 21 bases between them. CDR3 DNA: TGTGCCAGCAGCTTGGCGGGCGCAGGTTCCAGTGGGCACGAGCAGTACTTC. Protein: CASSLAGAGSSGHEQYF.

The chain has TRBV9 and TRBJ2-7, with D unclear. The CDR3 is made up of 14 amino acids. V was cut by 3 bases and J by 2 bases, with 12 bases left in between. Germline V gene lookup returns CDR1 SGDLS and CDR2 YYNGEE. The CDR3 bases are TGTGCCAGCAGCGCAGGACCCGATACCTACGAGCAGTACTTC. Encoded protein: CASSAGPDTYEQYF.

There are a few counts of this clone. The chain joins TRBV11-2 to TRBJ2-5, with D perhaps being TRBD1 or TRBD2 (5 bases each). The CDR3 loop spans 13 amino acids. Looked up from germline, CDR1 is SGHAT and CDR2 is FQNNGV. The germline V and J ends were trimmed by 2 bases and 9 bases, with 13 bases remaining between them. This chain's CDR3 is CASSLTGLGAQYF. The CDR3 coding sequence is TGTGCCAGCAGCTTAACCGGGCTGGGGGCCCAGTACTTC.

The J gene is TRBJ2-2, the V gene TRBV28, with 8 nucleotides matching TRBD2. The length of the CDR3 is 15 residues. Germline CDR1 MDHEN, CDR2 SYDVKM. Trimming cost V 5 bases and J 7 bases; bases outside gene matches: 9. CDR3 sequence: CASSKAGRVGGELFF. Here the CDR3 DNA reads TGTGCCAGCAGTAAGGCCGGGAGGGTTGGCGGGGAGCTGTTTTTT.

The chain carries TRBV6-5 and TRBJ2-3, with 7 positions matching TRBD2. The junction had 7 bases not matched to a gene; V was cut back by 6 bases and J by 1 base. This CDR3 region has 15 residues. Per the germline V gene, CDR1 is MNHEY and CDR2 is SVGAGI. The DNA for the CDR3 is TGTGCCAGCAGCACTCCTAGCGGTCGCACAGATACGCAGTATTTT. It specifies CASSTPSGRTDTQYF.

Only a few counts were recorded for this clone. The V gene is TRBV5-4, the J gene TRBJ2-1; D is perhaps TRBD1 (5 bases). This CDR3 comprises 13 residues. V dropped 1 base and J dropped 6 bases, with 8 bases sitting between them. The germline V gene encodes CDR1 SGHNT and CDR2 YYREEE (reference sequence). The CDR3 reads CASSLIQVNEQFF. In DNA form, the CDR3 reads TGTGCCAGCAGCTTGATACAGGTCAATGAGCAGTTCTTC.

This rearrangement joins TRBV18 to TRBJ2-2; D uncertain. CDR1 KGHSH and CDR2 LQKENI come from the germline V gene. V lost 3 bases and J 0 bases, leaving 11 bases between the germline ends. CDR3 length: 16 residues. CDR3 DNA sequence: TGTGCCAGCTCACCCTCAATGAACGCGAACACCGGGGAGCTGTTTTTT. This translates into CASSPSMNANTGELFF.

The chain is built from TRBV7-2 and TRBJ1-6, with D maybe TRBD1 (5 bases). Trimming pared 2 bases from V and 10 bases from J, leaving 15 bases between. CDR3 length: 15 amino acids. Per germline, CDR1 SGHTA and CDR2 FQGNSA. CDR3 bases: TGTGCCAGCAGCTTAAGTGTGCAGGGAGGATCACCCCTCCACTTT. The encoded protein is CASSLSVQGGSPLHF.

This clone has only one observation. V and J are TRBV11-2 and TRBJ2-5; 12 bases match TRBD2. Germline trimming cut 0 bases from V and 5 bases from J; bases unmatched to any gene: 7. From germline, CDR1 is SGHAT and CDR2 FQNNGV. This CDR3 spans 17 amino acids. In nucleotides, the CDR3 is TGTGCCAGCAGCTTAGATGCTTGGACTAGCGGGGAGGAGACCCAGTACTTC. Translating gives CASSLDAWTSGEETQYF.